The 20 T cell receptor beta chains listed next were all sequenced from one sample in a study of tumor and adjacent non-tumor tissue in lung cancer. The library came from three nested PCR rounds adapted from ARM-PCR protocols. TCRdb reprocessed the multiplex PCR reads via MiXCR and lists one record per CDR3 protein. The data contain 200,000 or so distinct CDR3 sequences, 70% to 75% of them seen just once; the ten biggest clones take up roughly 24%. The template was RNA from unsorted bulk tissue. Sample: lung tumor tissue. The receptors originated from a man in his sixties with non-small cell lung cancer.

In its sample, this clonotype was seen a few times. This chain connects TRBV20-1 to TRBJ2-1; TRBD2 matches at 12 bases. CDR1 is DFQATT, CDR2 SNEGSKA, per germline (reference sequence). CDR3 length: 14 residues. The CDR3 DNA is TGCAGCCTGACTAGCGGGAGATTGAAGAATGAGCAGTTCTTC. This sequence encodes CSLTSGRLKNEQFF.

In regard to this clonotype: One end of the junction is discordant with germline, which a read error may explain. V and J are TRBV11-2 and TRBJ2-7, with D tentatively TRBD1 (5 bases). The length of the CDR3 is 15 residues. Per the germline V gene, CDR1 is SGHAT and CDR2 is FQNNGV. Written as DNA, the CDR3 is TGTGCCAGCAGGCCCCGGGCAGGGTCGTCCTATGAGCAGTACTTC. This encodes CASRPRAGSSYEQYF.

Many counts were recorded for this clonotype. The CDR3 region has the DNA TGCAGTGCTAGGGAGGGGGCCATGAACACTGAAGCTTTCTTT. Its protein product is CSAREGAMNTEAFF. The rearrangement joins TRBV20-1 to TRBJ1-1; 7 positions agree with TRBD1. Germline CDR1 and CDR2: DFQATT and SNEGSKA (reference sequence). V trimming: 3 bases; J trimming: 0 bases; junction bases outside the gene matches: 4. CDR3 length: 14 residues.

A word on this clonotype: A read error is possible here, since a much larger clone lies one base away. The chain links TRBV6-2 or TRBV6-3 to TRBJ2-5; 8 positions match TRBD2. This CDR3 comprises 16 residues. Germline V gene data show CDR1 as MNHEY and CDR2 as SVGEGT. Trimming took 2 bases from V and 1 from J; bases not matched to a gene: 6. In DNA, the CDR3 is TGTGCCAGCAGTTACCCACTAGCGGCAATCCAAGAGACCCAGTACTTC. Protein product: CASSYPLAAIQETQYF.

Regarding this clonotype: The junction differs from germline at one of its ends, possibly a read error. The V call is TRBV11-3, the J call TRBJ2-2; 8 bases align to TRBD2. CDR1 and CDR2 from the germline V gene are SGHNT and YENEEA. The CDR3 consists of 15 residues. This CDR3 is CASNLAGLETGELFF. CDR3 nucleotides: TGTGCCAGCAACTTAGCGGGATTAGAGACCGGGGAGCTGTTTTTT.

This sequence joins TRBV20-1 and TRBJ2-7, with no clear D. Deletions cut 7 bases from V and 4 bases from J, with 17 bases between. Germline V gene sequence: CDR1 DFQATT, CDR2 SNEGSKA (reference sequence). CDR3 length equals 13 residues. The CDR3 reads CSVSTTPGYEQYF. The CDR3 region has the DNA TGCAGTGTTAGCACAACCCCCGGGTACGAGCAGTACTTC.

Note on this clonotype: This may come from a read error, since a much larger clone is one base off. The chain recombines TRBV12-3 or TRBV12-4 with TRBJ2-3; tentative D call: TRBD2 (6 bases). The CDR3 runs to 13 residues. Deletions cut 3 bases from V and 11 bases from J, with 15 bases between. In nucleotides, the CDR3 is TGTGCCAGCAGTTTTTTGGATAGCGGTATGCAGTATTTT. Its translation: CASSFLDSGMQYF.

A word on this clonotype: A much larger clone lies one base from this, so it may be a read error. It is likely a read error, because the conserved phenylalanine at the end of the CDR3 is missing. The chain recombines TRBV29-1 with TRBJ2-5; TRBD1 matches 9 bases. V gave up 8 bases and J gave up 5 bases; unmatched junction bases: 9. From germline, CDR1 is SQVTM and CDR2 ANQGSEA. The CDR3 sequence is 13 residues long. This chain's CDR3 is CSKQGADGETQYL. The DNA of the CDR3 is TGCAGCAAACAGGGGGCCGATGGGGAGACCCAGTACCTC.

With regard to this clonotype: With a much larger clone just one base away, this may be a read error. The conserved phenylalanine or tryptophan is not found at the CDR3 terminus, so this likely reflects a read error. The V gene is TRBV6-1, the J gene TRBJ1-5, with a weak D call TRBD1 (5 bases). Germline CDR1 reads MNHNS; CDR2 reads SASEGT. V was clipped by 4 bases and J by 8 bases, with 15 bases between them. The CDR3 sequence is 14 residues long. CDR3 sequence reads: CASSGGTSQEPQHY. CDR3 nucleotides: TGTGCCAGCAGTGGAGGGACGTCCCAGGAGCCCCAGCATTAT.

The CDR3: CASSSTRGGLTSYEQYF. The DNA of the CDR3 is TGTGCCAGCAGTTCTACCCGGGGGGGCCTGACCTCCTACGAGCAGTACTTC. The chain combines TRBV12-3 or TRBV12-4 with TRBJ2-7, with 8 bases lining up with TRBD2. With 4 bases clipped from V and 0 bases from J, the junction kept 11 bases outside the gene matches. This CDR3 has 17 residues.

CDR3 loop: CARSTAGYNEQFF. The CDR3 region has the DNA TGTGCCAGAAGTACAGCGGGGTACAATGAGCAGTTCTTC. The chain has TRBV7-8 and TRBJ2-1; 7 nucleotides line up with TRBD2. V trimming: 9 bases; J trimming: 4 bases; junction bases outside the gene matches: 6. There are 13 residues in the CDR3. Germline V gives CDR1 SGHVS, CDR2 FQNEAQ.

The J gene is TRBJ2-5, the V gene TRBV7-9; D remains unclear. V gave up 4 bases and J gave up 4 bases, with 10 bases separating them. The CDR3 spans 13 residues. The germline V gene encodes CDR1 SEHNR and CDR2 FQNEAQ (reference sequence). In nucleotides, the CDR3 is TGTGCCAGCAGCTGGGTTTACCTAGAGACCCAGTACTTC. Amino acids: CASSWVYLETQYF.

Comment on this clonotype: Possible read error: a much larger clone is one base away. The gene calls are TRBV20-1 and TRBJ1-6, with D unresolved. CDR3 length: 15 residues. Germline lookup yields CDR1 DFQATT and CDR2 SNEGSKA (reference sequence). The ends were cut back, 7 bases at V and 2 bases at J, with 15 bases in the middle. The CDR3 coding sequence is TGCAGTGTAGAGGCGGTGGTGCCCTATAATTCACCCCTCCACTTT. Its protein product is CSVEAVVPYNSPLHF.

This clonotype was found once. The junction differs from germline at one of its ends, possibly a read error. The chain uses TRBV4-3 and TRBJ1-5; no clear D. Near its end, the DNA agrees better with TRBJ2-3, so the J call may be wrong. The germline V gene has CDR1 LGHNA and CDR2 YSLEER. The CDR3 length is 14 residues. CDR3 coding DNA: TGCGCCAGCGGCCAAGAATGGGATCCCTCGTCCCAGTATTTT. As protein: CASGQEWDPSSQYF.

Worth noting for this clonotype: The junction differs from germline at one of its ends, possibly a read error. The CDR3 sequence is CARSPIPDTGELFF. CDR3 bases: TGTGCCAGGAGCCCCATCCCGGACACCGGGGAGCTATTTTTT. The chain is built from TRBV11-2 and TRBJ2-2, with D perhaps TRBD1 or TRBD2 (5 bases each). Germline CDR1 is SGHAT and CDR2 is FQNNGV. The CDR3 is 14 residues long.

The genes are TRBV20-1 and TRBJ1-5; D ambiguous. Trimming removed 1 base from V and 0 bases from J, with 10 bases in between. This CDR3 contains 15 residues. Germline V gives CDR1 DFQATT, CDR2 SNEGSKA (reference sequence). CDR3 bases: TGCAGTGCTAGAGCAGCAGGTTTTAGCAATCAGCCCCAGCATTTT. Protein: CSARAAGFSNQPQHF.

This clonotype was seen a handful of times. The rearrangement joins TRBV6-5 to TRBJ1-2; the D gene is possibly TRBD1 (6 bases). V shed 10 bases and J shed 8 bases, with 17 bases lying between them. Germline V gives CDR1 MNHEY, CDR2 SVGAGI. This CDR3 is 12 amino acids long. As DNA, the CDR3 is TGTGCCACCGGCAAGGGGGGAGGGGGCTACACCTTC. It is translated as CATGKGGGGYTF.

With respect to this clonotype: Just one base apart from a much larger clone, this may be a read error. V and J are TRBV6-1 and TRBJ2-1, with TRBD2 identical over 7 bases. Trimming at V came to 8 bases and at J to 3 bases, leaving 7 bases not matched to a gene. Germline V gene data show CDR1 as MNHNS and CDR2 as SASEGT. There are 14 residues in the CDR3. CDR3: CASEGGRVYNEQFF. As DNA, the CDR3 is TGTGCCAGCGAGGGTGGGAGGGTCTACAATGAGCAGTTCTTC.

The gene calls are TRBV11-3 and TRBJ2-2; 13 bases match TRBD2. V dropped 9 bases and J dropped 0; count of bases not matched to a gene: 25. The CDR3 extends over 23 amino acids. Germline V gene lookup returns CDR1 SGHNT and CDR2 YENEEA. The CDR3, as DNA: TGTGCCAGTAACTTAAGCCACTCCGGGACTAGCGGGAAGGCCGCTACGAACACCGGGGAGCTGTTTTTT. Its protein product is CASNLSHSGTSGKAATNTGELFF.

This clonotype was seen just once. The chain employs TRBV5-1 and TRBJ2-5; tentative D call: TRBD1 (5 bases). The V gene lost 0 bases and the J gene lost 5 bases, with 11 bases spanning the gap. The CDR3 has 14 residues. In germline, CDR1 is SGHRS, CDR2 YFSETQ. CDR3 amino acids: CASSLGSQVETQYF. CDR3 sequence (DNA): TGCGCCAGCAGCTTGGGGTCACAGGTGGAGACCCAGTACTTC.